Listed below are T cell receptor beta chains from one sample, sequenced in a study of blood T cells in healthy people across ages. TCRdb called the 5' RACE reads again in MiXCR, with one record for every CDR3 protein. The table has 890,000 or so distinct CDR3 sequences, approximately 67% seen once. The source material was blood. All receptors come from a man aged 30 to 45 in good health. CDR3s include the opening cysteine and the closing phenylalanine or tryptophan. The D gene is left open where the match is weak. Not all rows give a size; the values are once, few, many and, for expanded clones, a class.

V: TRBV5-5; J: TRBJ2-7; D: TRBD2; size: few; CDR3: CASSFIAGEPYEQYF; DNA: TGTGCCAGCAGCTTTATAGCGGGAGAACCCTACGAGCAGTACTTC
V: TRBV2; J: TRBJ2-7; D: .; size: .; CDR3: CASSGVGQEPYEQYF; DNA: TGTGCCAGCAGTGGCGTTGGTCAGGAGCCCTACGAGCAGTACTTC
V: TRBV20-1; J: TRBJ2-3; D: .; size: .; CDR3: CSASRPGSTDTQYF; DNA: TGCAGTGCTAGTCGGCCGGGTAGCACAGATACACAGTATTTT
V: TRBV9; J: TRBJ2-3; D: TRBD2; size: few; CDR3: CASSKRTSGLTDTQYF; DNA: TGTGCCAGCAGCAAACGGACTAGCGGGCTCACAGATACGCAGTATTTT
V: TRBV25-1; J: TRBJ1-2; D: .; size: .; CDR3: CSSSEFYGYTF; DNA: TGTTCCAGCAGTGAATTCTATGGCTACACCTTC
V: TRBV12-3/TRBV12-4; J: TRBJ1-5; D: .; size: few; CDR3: CASSFSGNSNQPQHF; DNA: TGTGCCAGCAGTTTTAGCGGGAATAGCAATCAGCCCCAGCATTTT
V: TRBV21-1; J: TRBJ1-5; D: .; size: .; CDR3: CASSKGPPGQGPRGNQPQHF; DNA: TGTGCCAGCAGCAAAGGTCCACCGGGACAGGGCCCTAGGGGCAATCAGCCCCAGCATTTT
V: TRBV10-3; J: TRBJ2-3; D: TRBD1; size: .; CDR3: CATQGVASGTDTQYF; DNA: TGTGCCACGCAGGGGGTGGCGAGTGGAACAGATACGCAGTATTTT
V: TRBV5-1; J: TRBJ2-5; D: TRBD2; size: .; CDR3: CASSALLAGDQSQETQYF; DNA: TGCGCCAGCAGCGCCCTACTAGCGGGGGACCAATCCCAAGAGACCCAGTACTTC
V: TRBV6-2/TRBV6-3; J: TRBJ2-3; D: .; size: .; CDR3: CASARRGTGGSASGSTDTQYF; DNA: TGTGCCAGCGCCCGACGGGGGACTGGAGGGAGCGCCTCGGGAAGCACAGATACGCAGTATTTT
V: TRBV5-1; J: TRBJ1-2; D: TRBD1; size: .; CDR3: CASSPGQDAGYTF; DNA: TGCGCCAGCAGCCCCGGACAGGATGCCGGCTACACCTTC
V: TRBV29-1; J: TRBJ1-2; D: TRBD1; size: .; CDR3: CSVDKGAVFDYTF; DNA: TGCAGCGTTGACAAGGGGGCGGTTTTTGACTACACCTTC
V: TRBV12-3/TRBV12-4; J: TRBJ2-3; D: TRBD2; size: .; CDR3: CASNGGRAGSDAQYF; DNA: TGTGCCAGCAATGGAGGACGAGCGGGGTCAGATGCGCAGTATTTT
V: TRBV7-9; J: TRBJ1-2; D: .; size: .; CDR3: CASSSTARDVGQTNYGYTF; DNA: TGTGCCAGCAGCTCAACCGCCCGAGATGTCGGACAGACTAACTATGGCTACACCTTC
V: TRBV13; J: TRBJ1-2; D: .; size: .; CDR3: CASLIGRTQPYGYTF; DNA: TGTGCCAGCCTCATAGGTCGGACACAACCCTATGGCTACACCTTC
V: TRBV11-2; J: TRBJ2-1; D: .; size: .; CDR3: CASGRGRDEQFF; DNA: TGTGCCAGCGGCCGGGGTCGCGATGAGCAGTTCTTC
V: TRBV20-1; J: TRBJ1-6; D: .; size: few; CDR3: CSARKAGDSYNSPLHF; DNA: TGCAGTGCTAGGAAGGCAGGAGACTCCTATAATTCACCCCTCCACTTT
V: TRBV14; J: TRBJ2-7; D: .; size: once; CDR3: CASSQDGGGGHPLYEQYF; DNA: TGTGCCAGCAGCCAAGATGGGGGCGGGGGACACCCTCTCTACGAGCAGTACTTC
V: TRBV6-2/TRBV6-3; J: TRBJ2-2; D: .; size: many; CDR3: CASTSQGQGELFF; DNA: TGTGCCAGCACTTCTCAGGGCCAGGGGGAGCTGTTTTTT
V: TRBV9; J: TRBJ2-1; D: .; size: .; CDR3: CASSVAGGRTSYNEQFF; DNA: TGTGCCAGCAGCGTAGCTGGGGGCAGGACCTCATACAATGAGCAGTTCTTC
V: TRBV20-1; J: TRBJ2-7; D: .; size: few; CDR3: CSAGDILSYEQYF; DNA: TGCAGTGCTGGAGACATCCTCTCCTACGAGCAGTACTTC
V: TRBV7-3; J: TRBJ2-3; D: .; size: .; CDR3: CASSLSGAGRTDTQYF; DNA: TGTGCCAGCAGCTTAAGCGGAGCAGGGCGCACAGATACGCAGTATTTT
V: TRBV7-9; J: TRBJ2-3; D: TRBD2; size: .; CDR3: CASRRASGGDTQYF; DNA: TGTGCCAGTCGCCGGGCTAGCGGAGGAGATACGCAGTATTTT
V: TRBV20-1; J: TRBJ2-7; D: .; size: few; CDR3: CSADEGLLYEQYF; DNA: TGCAGCGCTGATGAGGGACTGCTCTACGAGCAGTACTTC
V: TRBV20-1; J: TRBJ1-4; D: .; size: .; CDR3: CSARVEGTNEKLFF; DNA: TGCAGTGCTAGAGTGGAAGGCACTAATGAAAAACTGTTTTTT
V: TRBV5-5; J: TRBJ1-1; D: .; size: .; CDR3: CASSWTEGNTEAFF; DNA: TGTGCCAGCAGCTGGACCGAAGGGAACACTGAAGCTTTCTTT
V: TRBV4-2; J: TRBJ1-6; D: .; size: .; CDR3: CASSQQRSNSPLHF; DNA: TGTGCCAGCAGCCAACAGAGGAGTAATTCACCCCTCCACTTT
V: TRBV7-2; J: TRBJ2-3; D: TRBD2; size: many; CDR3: CASSSGLAGGTDTQYF; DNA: TGTGCCAGCAGCTCCGGACTAGCGGGGGGAACAGATACGCAGTATTTT
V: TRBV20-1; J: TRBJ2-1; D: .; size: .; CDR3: CSASGDVQDNEQFF; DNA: TGCAGTGCGAGCGGTGACGTCCAGGACAATGAGCAGTTCTTC
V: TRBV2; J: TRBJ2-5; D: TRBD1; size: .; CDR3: CASSGQGQGTQYF; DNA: TGTGCCAGCAGCGGACAGGGCCAGGGGACCCAGTACTTC
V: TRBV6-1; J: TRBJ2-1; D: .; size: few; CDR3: CASSVLGYSSYNEQFF; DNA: TGTGCCAGCAGTGTCCTCGGGTACAGCTCCTACAATGAGCAGTTCTTC
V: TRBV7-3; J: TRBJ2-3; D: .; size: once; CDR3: CASSKGPRAGTDTQYF; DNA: TGTGCCAGCAGCAAGGGTCCCAGGGCGGGCACAGATACGCAGTATTTT
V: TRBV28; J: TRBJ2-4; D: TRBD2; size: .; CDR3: CASSPSSGTSGGLAKNIQYF; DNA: TGTGCCAGCAGCCCTTCCTCCGGGACTAGCGGGGGCCTAGCCAAAAACATTCAGTACTTC
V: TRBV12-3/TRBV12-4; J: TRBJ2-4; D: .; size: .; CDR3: CASSPGASQYF; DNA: TGTGCCAGCAGTCCGGGGGCGAGTCAGTACTTC
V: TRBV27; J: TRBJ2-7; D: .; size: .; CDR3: CASSKLGEQYF; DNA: TGTGCCAGCAGTAAACTTGGCGAGCAGTACTTC
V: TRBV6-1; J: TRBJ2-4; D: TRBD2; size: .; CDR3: CASRLILAVLAKNIQYF; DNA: TGTGCCAGCAGGTTGATTCTAGCGGTATTAGCCAAAAACATTCAGTACTTC
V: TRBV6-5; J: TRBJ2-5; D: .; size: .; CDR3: CASSYSAASGLETQYF; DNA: TGTGCCAGCAGTTACTCTGCGGCCTCGGGCCTGGAGACCCAGTACTTC
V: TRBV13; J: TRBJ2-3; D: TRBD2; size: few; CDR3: CASSSWTSGYISTDTQYF; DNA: TGTGCCAGCAGCTCCTGGACTAGCGGCTACATTAGCACAGATACGCAGTATTTT
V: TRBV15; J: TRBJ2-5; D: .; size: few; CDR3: CATSRDPQETQYF; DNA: TGTGCCACCAGCAGAGATCCCCAAGAGACCCAGTACTTC
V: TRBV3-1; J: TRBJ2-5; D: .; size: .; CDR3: CASSPRQYRETQYF; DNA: TGTGCCAGCAGCCCCCGACAATATAGAGAGACCCAGTACTTC
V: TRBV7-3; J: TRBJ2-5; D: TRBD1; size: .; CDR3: CASSSPGDSEETQYF; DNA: TGTGCCAGCAGCTCCCCCGGGGACAGCGAAGAGACCCAGTACTTC
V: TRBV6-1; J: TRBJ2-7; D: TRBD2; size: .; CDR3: CASTERGGPYEQYF; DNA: TGTGCCAGCACCGAGCGGGGGGGACCCTACGAGCAGTACTTC